This T cell receptor (beta chain) appears in the sequencing data of a study of identical twins. There are a few counts of this clonotype. Its antigen is not known. A template switching step contributed a universal primer site, while unique molecular identifiers were present in the cDNA. TCRdb fed the 5' RACE reads into MiXCR, producing one record per CDR3 protein. The sample lists 420,000 or so distinct CDR3 sequences, roughly 20% occurring once. The V gene's germline CDR1 is LNHNV and CDR2 YYDKDF (reference sequence). This CDR3 region has 14 residues. The germline V and J ends were trimmed by 1 base and 5 bases, with 12 bases remaining between them. The study's findings and limits: Weaker excess twin sharing was seen among beta out-of-frame sequences. Its conclusions, products of cross-sectional statistical analysis, did not come from following the same donors. Twin pairs' shared out-of-frame alpha sequences were enriched in low generation probability.

The specimen sequenced was naive T cells sorted from blood. This TCR was sampled from a middle-aged man in good health. The chain links TRBV15 to TRBJ2-7; TRBD2 might be the D (5 bases). This CDR3 is CATSRARGYNEQYF. As DNA, the CDR3 is TGTGCCACCAGCAGAGCTCGGGGTTACAACGAGCAGTACTTC. The complete variable domain, with remaining parts taken from reference TRBV15 and TRBJ2-7, reads DAMVIQNPRYQVTQFGKPVTLSCSQTLNHNVMYWYQQKSSQAPKLLFHYYDKDFNNEADTPDNFQSRRPNTSFCFLDIRSPGLGDTAMYLCATSRARGYNEQYFGPGTRLTVT.